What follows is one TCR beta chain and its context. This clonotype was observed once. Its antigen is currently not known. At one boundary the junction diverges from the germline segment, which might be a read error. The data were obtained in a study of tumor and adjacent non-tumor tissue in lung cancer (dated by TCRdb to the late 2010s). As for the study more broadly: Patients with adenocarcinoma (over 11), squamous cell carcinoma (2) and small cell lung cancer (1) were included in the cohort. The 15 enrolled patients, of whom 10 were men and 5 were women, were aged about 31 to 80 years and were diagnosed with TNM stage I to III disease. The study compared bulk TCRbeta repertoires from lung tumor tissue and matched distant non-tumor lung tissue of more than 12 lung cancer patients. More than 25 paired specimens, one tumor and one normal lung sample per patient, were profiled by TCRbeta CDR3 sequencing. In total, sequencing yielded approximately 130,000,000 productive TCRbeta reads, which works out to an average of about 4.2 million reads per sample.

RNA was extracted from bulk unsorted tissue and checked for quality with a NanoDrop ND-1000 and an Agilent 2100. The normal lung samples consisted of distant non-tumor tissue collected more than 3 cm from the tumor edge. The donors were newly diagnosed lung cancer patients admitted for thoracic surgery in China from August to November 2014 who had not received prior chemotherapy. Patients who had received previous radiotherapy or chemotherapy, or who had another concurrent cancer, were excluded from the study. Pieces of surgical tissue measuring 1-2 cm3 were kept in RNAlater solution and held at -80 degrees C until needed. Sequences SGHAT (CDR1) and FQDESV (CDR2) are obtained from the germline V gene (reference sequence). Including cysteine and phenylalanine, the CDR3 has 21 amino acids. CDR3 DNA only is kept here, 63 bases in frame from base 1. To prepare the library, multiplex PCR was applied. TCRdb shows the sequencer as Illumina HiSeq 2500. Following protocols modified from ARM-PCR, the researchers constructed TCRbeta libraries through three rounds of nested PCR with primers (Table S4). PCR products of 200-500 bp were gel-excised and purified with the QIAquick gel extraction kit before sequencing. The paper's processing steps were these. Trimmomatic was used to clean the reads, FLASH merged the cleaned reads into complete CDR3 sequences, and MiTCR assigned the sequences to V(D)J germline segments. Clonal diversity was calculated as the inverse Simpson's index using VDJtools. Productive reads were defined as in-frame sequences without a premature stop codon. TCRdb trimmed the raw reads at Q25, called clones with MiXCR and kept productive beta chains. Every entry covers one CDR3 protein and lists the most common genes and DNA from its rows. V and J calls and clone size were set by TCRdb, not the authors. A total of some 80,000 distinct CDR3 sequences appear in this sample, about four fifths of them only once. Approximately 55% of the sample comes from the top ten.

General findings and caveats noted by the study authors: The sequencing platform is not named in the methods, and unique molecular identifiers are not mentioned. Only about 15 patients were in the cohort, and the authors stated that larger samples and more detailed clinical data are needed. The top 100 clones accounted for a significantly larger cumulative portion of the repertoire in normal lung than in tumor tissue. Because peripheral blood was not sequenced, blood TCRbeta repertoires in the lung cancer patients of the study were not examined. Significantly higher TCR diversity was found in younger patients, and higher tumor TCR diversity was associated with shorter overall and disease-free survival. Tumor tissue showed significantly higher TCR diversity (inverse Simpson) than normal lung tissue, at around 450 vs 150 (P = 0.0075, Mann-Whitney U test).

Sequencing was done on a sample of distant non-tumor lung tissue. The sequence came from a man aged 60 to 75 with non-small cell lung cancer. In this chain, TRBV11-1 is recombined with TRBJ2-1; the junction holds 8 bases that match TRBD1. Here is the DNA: TGTACCAGCAGCTTAACTTGTGGCAGGGGGCTTAGTCGAAGCTCCTACAATGAGCACTTCTTC. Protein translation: CTSSLTCGRGLSRSSYNEHFF.